The subject of this entry is one T cell receptor beta chain. Its antigen remains undetermined. Base-call qualities are not available, and no considerably larger clone is one nucleotide away. According to the germline V gene, CDR1 reads SNHLY and CDR2 reads FYNNEI. From the cysteine through the phenylalanine, the CDR3 covers 15 amino acids. Of all the DNA, just the CDR3 is kept, 45 bases in frame from base 1. Cut back by 4 bases and 12 bases, the V and J ends lie 22 bases apart. This entry comes from a study of T cells after yellow fever vaccination (dated by TCRdb to about 2019). For the study in its entirety: The SMART-Seq v4 Ultra Low Input RNA kit was used to prepare libraries from fractions with low cell numbers. Bulk TCR alpha and beta repertoires were sequenced longitudinally to track T-cell clones before and after primary and booster YFV17D yellow fever vaccination. Two healthy male donors, one aged 18 to 30 and one aged 30 to 40 years, made up the cohort. Blood was drawn at multiple timepoints before and after primary and secondary immunization, with bulk PBMC replicates and cell subsets isolated.

Sample treatment or condition, as interpreted from the label and publication: live attenuated yellow fever vaccine strain. At each blood-draw timepoint, two biological replicates of bulk PBMCs were collected. A standard Ficoll-Paque protocol was used to isolate PBMCs from peripheral blood. TriZol was used to extract RNA from bulk PBMCs, from CD4 and CD8 fractions, and from dextramer-positive and dextramer-negative fractions. TCRdb shows the sequencer as Illumina NovaSeq 6000. TCR cDNA was synthesized by 5'RACE template switching, through which a universal primer site and unique molecular identifiers were introduced. Priming of cDNA synthesis was performed from both the TCR alpha and TCR beta constant segments. Library amplification used two PCR steps, and the second PCR step added sample barcodes and sequencing adapters. Sequencing of libraries was done on Illumina HiSeq 2500 (2x100 bp) or NovaSeq (2x150 bp). Per the original workflow: MIGEC handled demultiplexing of reads and collapsing into UMI consensus sequences, while MiXCR performed V(D)J alignment. Vaccine-responding clonotypes were identified with edgeR using replicate PBMC samples, with FDR below 0.01 and a log2 fold change above 5 up to day 15 being required. CD4 or CD8 identity was assigned to each bulk clonotype according to whether the clonotype was present at higher abundance in the sequenced CD4 repertoire or the sequenced CD8 repertoire. TCRdb applied fastp at Q25 and MiXCR to the public reads, then kept only in-frame beta chains. Every entry covers one CDR3 protein and lists the most common genes and DNA from its rows. TCRdb assigned the V and J calls; the authors' analysis was not used. The sample table contains about 310,000 distinct CDR3 sequences; only one count was recorded for around 3.6% of them. Of the sample, roughly a quarter falls within the top ten clones.

Summary of the overall study and its limitations: A small fraction of clonotypes showed up in both the CD4 and CD8 compartments, probably as a result of convergent recombination. The secondary T-cell response was weaker than the primary response but faster, peaking on day 5 instead of day 15. Because the study included only a couple of donors, the extent to which the findings can be generalized is limited. Computational filtering was required because FACS-sorted repertoires could contain abundant contaminating clonotypes from the bulk population. Most clones expanded after primary vaccination were re-detected after the booster (96% of CD4 and 80% to 90% of CD8), suggesting broad memory maintenance.

This chain is built from TRBV2 and TRBJ2-1; the D assignment is uncertain and may be TRBD1 or TRBD2, with 5 bases supporting each. This TCR derives from a young man who received the YFV17D yellow fever vaccine. The sequencing here drew on PBMCs, taken on the day of the yellow fever booster vaccination. The CDR3 protein sequence reads: CASSAAPGPPLGQFF. Read as DNA, the sequence is TGTGCCAGCAGTGCCGCCCCGGGACCTCCTTTAGGGCAGTTCTTC.